This T cell receptor (beta chain) was sequenced during a study of cytomegalovirus exposure and HLA in healthy donors. The donors (healthy individuals) were bone marrow donors. The PCR contained 60 Vbeta and 13 Jbeta primers. Clones were sequenced by immunoSEQ multiplex PCR, and TCRdb holds only the in-frame ones, with some missing. The table includes about 95,000 clones, about two thirds detected once. The CDR3 is 12 amino acids. Trimming took off 4 bases at V and 2 bases at J, with 4 bases between the two ends. The germline V gene has CDR1 SGHVS and CDR2 FNYEAQ. The V and J genes are TRBV7-6 and TRBJ2-3; no reliable D call. Sequencing used PBMCs. The TCR was taken from a man aged 60-69 years in good health and CMV-seronegative. CDR3 loop: CASSSYTDTQYF. The CDR3 DNA reads TGTGCCAGCAGCTCCTACACAGATACGCAGTATTTT.